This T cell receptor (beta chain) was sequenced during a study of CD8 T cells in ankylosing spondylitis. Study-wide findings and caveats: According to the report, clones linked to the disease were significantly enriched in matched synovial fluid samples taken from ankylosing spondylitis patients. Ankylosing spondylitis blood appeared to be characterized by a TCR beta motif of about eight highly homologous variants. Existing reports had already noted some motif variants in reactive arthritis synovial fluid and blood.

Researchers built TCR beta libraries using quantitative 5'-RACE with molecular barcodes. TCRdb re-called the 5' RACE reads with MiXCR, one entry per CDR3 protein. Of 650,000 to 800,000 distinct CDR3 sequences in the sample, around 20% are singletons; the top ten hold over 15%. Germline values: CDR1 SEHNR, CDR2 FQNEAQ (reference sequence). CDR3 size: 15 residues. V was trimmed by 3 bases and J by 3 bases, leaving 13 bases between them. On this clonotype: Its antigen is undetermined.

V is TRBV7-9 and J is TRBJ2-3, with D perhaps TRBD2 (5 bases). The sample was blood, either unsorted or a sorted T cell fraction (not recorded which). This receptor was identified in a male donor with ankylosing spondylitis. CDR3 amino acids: CASSLGLSGTDTQYF. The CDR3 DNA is TGTGCCAGCAGCTTGGGCCTCTCGGGGACAGATACGCAGTATTTT.